The rows below give T cell receptor beta chains drawn from one sample of a study of cytomegalovirus exposure and HLA in healthy donors. Sequencing used immunoSEQ multiplex PCR; TCRdb keeps in-frame clones, though not all of them. The table lists approximately 50,000 clones. Sequenced sample: PBMCs. Receptors were obtained from a male donor in good health and CMV-seronegative. CDR3s include the opening cysteine and the closing phenylalanine or tryptophan.

CASLRGRETQYF TRBJ2-5 TRBV5-6
CSAALIQGAKVNEQFF TRBJ2-1 TRBV29-1
CASSIGAGLNEQYF TRBJ2-7 TRBV6-5
CASNQIMNTEAFF TRBJ1-1 TRBV6-1
CASSPRQEREKLFF TRBJ1-4 TRBV4-3
CSVINYNEQFF TRBJ2-1 TRBV29-1
CASSPRETAYNSPLHF TRBJ1-6 TRBV7-2
CASSSQGNTGELFF TRBJ2-2 TRBV6-5
CASSFGTGNYGYTF TRBJ1-2 TRBV5-1
CASSLSGSQPQHF TRBJ1-5 TRBV5-8
CSVETGLDEQYF TRBJ2-7 TRBV29-1
CASSFSGTANTEAFF TRBJ1-1 TRBV11-1
CASSTLAGGRYEQYF TRBJ2-7 TRBV7-9
CASSIRYTGELFF TRBJ2-2 TRBV9
CASRSDRGWQFF TRBJ2-1 TRBV6-5
CASSLGGNEKLFF TRBJ1-4 TRBV5-4
CASRSNTDRETQYF TRBJ2-5 TRBV6-6
CASSSGPGQGNEQYF TRBJ2-7 TRBV7-2
CASSQDLSRGSSYNEQFF TRBJ2-1 TRBV4-2
CASSLLWTGVGYTF TRBJ1-2 TRBV5-4
CASSPISGGAGETQYF TRBJ2-5 TRBV18
CASSSISGGSYEQYF TRBJ2-7 TRBV6-5